These 30 T cell receptor beta chains came from one sample sequenced in a study of cytomegalovirus exposure and HLA in healthy donors. PCR employed 60 Vbeta and 13 Jbeta primers. The data were produced by immunoSEQ multiplex PCR, yet TCRdb's version contains in-frame clones alone and is incomplete. In the table there are roughly 110,000 clones, approximately 71% of which are singletons. Sequencing was done on a sample of PBMCs. These receptors were collected from a man aged 35 to 55 in good health and CMV-seronegative.

The V call is TRBV6-1, the J call TRBJ1-5; 11 nucleotides agree with TRBD1. This CDR3 has 17 residues. CDR1 MNHNS and CDR2 SASEGT come from the germline V gene. The trim removed 4 bases at V and 1 base at J, leaving 6 bases unmatched. The CDR3 DNA sequence: TGTGCCAGCAGTGCGCGGACAGGGGGCGCGAGCAATCAGCCCCAGCATTTT. Protein product: CASSARTGGASNQPQHF.

The chain combines TRBV9 with TRBJ2-3; 7 bases are shared with TRBD2. V trimming: 0 bases; J trimming: 3 bases; junction bases outside the gene matches: 10. The germline CDR1 and CDR2 sequences are SGDLS and YYNGEE. The CDR3 extends over 17 amino acids. The CDR3 reads CASSVAPRGVWTDTQYF. CDR3 sequence (DNA): TGTGCCAGCAGCGTAGCCCCCCGGGGGGTGTGGACAGATACGCAGTATTTT.

The V gene is TRBV6-8, the J gene TRBJ2-6; 7 nucleotides match TRBD1. The CDR3 consists of 18 residues. V was clipped by 8 bases and J by 0 bases; unmatched bases: 13. The germline CDR1 and CDR2 sequences are MNHGY and SAAAGT. CDR3 nucleotides: TGTGCCAGCCAGTATACTAAGACAGGGTTCTCTGGGGCCAACGTCCTGACTTTC. Translated: CASQYTKTGFSGANVLTF.

This clone was found once. The rearrangement links TRBV19 to TRBJ2-7; a weak D match, TRBD2 (6 bases). This CDR3 region has 19 residues. The germline CDR1 and CDR2 sequences are LNHDA and SQIVND (reference sequence). Between the trimmed V and J ends, which lost 5 bases and 3 bases, there was a span of 29 bases. The CDR3, as DNA: TGTGCCAGTAGTCGTTACGGTCGAGCCCCCGGGACTCAGATCTACGAGCAGTACTTC. Translation: CASSRYGRAPGTQIYEQYF.

The rearrangement links TRBV6-5 to TRBJ1-2; 9 nucleotides align to TRBD1. Per the germline V gene, CDR1 is MNHEY and CDR2 is SVGAGI. With V trimmed by 9 bases and J by 8 bases, 13 bases remained unmatched. This CDR3 contains 14 residues. CDR3 DNA: TGTGCCAGTTCAACTGGACAGGGGTTGGGAGGCTACACCTTC. Translated: CASSTGQGLGGYTF.

The chain combines TRBV7-6 with TRBJ2-5, with 9 bases aligning to TRBD1. The V and J ends lost 5 bases and 6 bases, in that order; junction bases with no gene match: 7. Germline V gene lookup returns CDR1 SGHVS and CDR2 FNYEAQ. CDR3 length: 14 residues. In DNA, the CDR3 is TGTGCCAGCAGCACGACAGGGGGTGTTCAGACCCAGTACTTC. It specifies CASSTTGGVQTQYF.

This chain connects TRBV28 to TRBJ1-6, with TRBD1 matching over 8 bases. CDR1 MDHEN and CDR2 SYDVKM come from the germline V gene. The CDR3 is 16 amino acids. With V trimmed by 3 bases and J by 3 bases, 4 bases remained unmatched. CDR3 protein: CASSFNGQGYNSPLHF. The DNA for the CDR3 is TGTGCCAGCAGTTTTAACGGACAGGGCTATAATTCACCCCTCCACTTT. Variable domain in full (rest from reference TRBV28 and TRBJ1-6): DVKVTQSSRYLVKRTGEKVFLECVQDMDHENMFWYRQDPGLGLRLIYFSYDVKMKEKGDIPEGYSVSREKKERFSLILESASTNQTSMYLCASSFNGQGYNSPLHFGNGTRLTVT.

This clone came up once. The chain recombines TRBV7-2 with TRBJ1-1; a possible D gene is TRBD1 (6 bases). Germline values: CDR1 SGHTA, CDR2 FQGNSA. The CDR3 loop spans 16 amino acids. The ends were cut back, 6 bases at V and 6 bases at J, with 23 bases in the middle. The DNA of the CDR3 is TGTGCCAGCAGAATAAACCCGGGGGGGCTAGGGTCTGAAGCTTTCTTT. Amino acids: CASRINPGGLGSEAFF.

CDR3 amino acids: CASSLGGYQETQYF. The CDR3 DNA reads TGTGCCAGCAGTTTGGGGGGTTACCAAGAGACCCAGTACTTC. The rearrangement links TRBV27 to TRBJ2-5; the D gene is possibly TRBD2 (6 bases). This CDR3 contains 14 residues. CDR1 is MNHEY, CDR2 SMNVEV, per germline (reference sequence). The V end lost 3 bases, the J end lost 0 bases, and 8 bases lay between the germline ends.

This sequence joins TRBV15 and TRBJ2-3, with D tentatively TRBD2 (5 bases). Deletions cut 5 bases from V and 0 bases from J, with 12 bases between. CDR1 and CDR2 (germline): LNHNV, YYDKDF (reference sequence). The CDR3 is made up of 15 amino acids. In DNA, the CDR3 is TGTGCCACCAGCCGAAATCGGGGTAGCACAGATACGCAGTATTTT. Translated: CATSRNRGSTDTQYF.

The chain links TRBV19 to TRBJ2-7; TRBD1 matches 9 bases. J was trimmed by 5 bases and V by 3 bases; bases with no gene match: 2. The CDR3 extends over 13 amino acids. The V gene's germline CDR1 is LNHDA and CDR2 SQIVND (reference sequence). Written as DNA, the CDR3 is TGTGCCAGTAGTATCCGGACAGGGGACGAGCAGTACTTC. This gives the protein CASSIRTGDEQYF.

This clone was counted once. V usage is TRBV5-1 and J usage is TRBJ1-1; 10 bases fit TRBD1. CDR1 is SGHRS and CDR2 is YFSETQ in the germline V gene. V gave up 5 bases and J gave up 3 bases; unmatched junction bases: 16. This CDR3 has 18 residues. The CDR3, as DNA: TGCGCCAGCAGTCTGACAGGGGGCAGGAGTAGTGGGGACACTGAAGCTTTCTTT. This encodes CASSLTGGRSSGDTEAFF.

The chain links TRBV2 to TRBJ1-1; D possibly corresponds to TRBD1 (6 bases). The CDR3 runs to 14 residues. V was trimmed by 8 bases and J by 1 base, leaving 14 bases between them. Germline assignment: CDR1 SNHLY and CDR2 FYNNEI. The CDR3 DNA reads as TGTGCCAGCCGAAGACAGGTAACGAACACTGAAGCTTTCTTT. Protein sequence: CASRRQVTNTEAFF.

This clone has just a few counts. This sequence joins TRBV18 and TRBJ1-1, with 9 bases lining up with TRBD1. V dropped 2 bases and J dropped 4; count of bases not matched to a gene: 8. CDR1 and CDR2 from the germline V gene are KGHSH and LQKENI. CDR3 length: 16 residues. CDR3 amino acids: CASSPGTGFLGTEAFF. The CDR3 DNA is TGTGCCAGCTCACCAGGGACAGGGTTTCTAGGCACTGAAGCTTTCTTT.

This chain links TRBV6-6 with TRBJ2-2, with 8 bases aligning to TRBD1. Germline loops: CDR1 MNHNY, CDR2 SVGAGI (reference sequence). V shed 10 bases, J shed 4 bases, and the junction held 8 bases outside the gene matches. CDR3 length: 14 residues. CDR3 DNA sequence: TGTGCCACCAGACCAGGGGGCGGCACCGGGGAGCTGTTTTTT. Protein: CATRPGGGTGELFF.

The CDR3 DNA sequence: TGTGCCAGCAGCTTAGGGCCACACACTGAAGCTTTCTTT. Translation gives CASSLGPHTEAFF. The V gene is TRBV11-1, the J gene TRBJ1-1; D remains unclear. With 1 base removed from V and 3 bases from J, the gap between germline ends came to 6 bases. This CDR3 spans 13 amino acids. Germline V gives CDR1 SGHAT, CDR2 FQDESV (reference sequence).

The rearrangement links TRBV6-5 to TRBJ1-2, with D possibly being TRBD1 (5 bases). V was shortened by 5 bases and J by 2 bases, with 9 bases between the two germline ends. Germline CDR1 reads MNHEY; CDR2 reads SVGAGI. The CDR3 has 13 residues. As DNA, the CDR3 is TGTGCCAGCAGTCCGGGACTCAACTATGGCTACACCTTC. Its translation is CASSPGLNYGYTF.

The chain recombines TRBV11-2 with TRBJ2-7; possible D gene TRBD2, 5 bases. Germline V gives CDR1 SGHAT, CDR2 FQNNGV. The CDR3 has 14 amino acids. V shed 5 bases and J shed 7 bases, with 18 bases lying between them. CDR3 nucleotides: TGTGCCAGCAGCAATGCACTCCGGGGAAGTGAGCAGTACTTC. Encoded protein: CASSNALRGSEQYF.

V gene TRBV29-1 combines with J gene TRBJ2-7; D possibly corresponds to TRBD1 (5 bases). The V end lost 5 bases, the J end lost 0 bases, and 8 bases lay between the germline ends. CDR1 is SQVTM and CDR2 is ANQGSEA in the germline V gene. CDR3 length: 12 amino acids. The CDR3 reads CSVTGSSYEQYF. The DNA for the CDR3 is TGCAGCGTTACAGGTAGCTCCTACGAGCAGTACTTC.

CDR3 bases: TGCGCCAGCAGCTTGACAGCGAACACTGAAGCTTTCTTT. As protein: CASSLTANTEAFF. This chain uses TRBV5-1 with TRBJ1-1, with D unresolved. Looked up from germline, CDR1 is SGHRS and CDR2 is YFSETQ. V lost 1 base and J 1 base, leaving 5 bases between the germline ends. The CDR3 has 13 amino acids.

In its sample, this clone was seen once. The V gene is TRBV18, the J gene TRBJ1-1, with a weak D call TRBD1 (5 bases). V was trimmed by 4 bases and J by 2 bases, leaving 8 bases between them. CDR1 KGHSH and CDR2 LQKENI come from the germline V gene. The CDR3 totals 13 residues. The CDR3: CASSHGANTEAFF. CDR3 coding DNA: TGTGCCAGCTCACATGGGGCAAACACTGAAGCTTTCTTT.

The chain links TRBV4-2 to TRBJ2-3; a weak D match, TRBD1 (6 bases). Trimming removed 2 bases at V and 0 bases at J, with 18 bases between. The length of the CDR3 is 18 residues. Germline V lookup: CDR1 LGHNA, CDR2 YNFKEQ. CDR3 sequence (DNA): TGTGCCAGCAGCCAACAAGGCACGGGACAAACTAGCACAGATACGCAGTATTTT. Its protein product is CASSQQGTGQTSTDTQYF.

The V gene is TRBV6-5, the J gene TRBJ1-1, with D unclear. V was cut by 2 bases and J by 7 bases, with 5 bases left in between. The CDR3 contains 11 residues. Germline V lookup: CDR1 MNHEY, CDR2 SVGAGI. For the CDR3, the DNA is TGTGCCAGCAGTTACGCGGGTGAAGCTTTCTTT. Its translation is CASSYAGEAFF.

The J gene is TRBJ2-1, the V gene TRBV5-4; 9 bases map to TRBD1. There are 14 residues in the CDR3. Germline assignment: CDR1 SGHNT and CDR2 YYREEE (reference sequence). J lost 14 bases, V lost 1 base, and 10 bases had no gene match. The CDR3 reads CASSLIQGAQTKFF. CDR3 bases: TGTGCCAGCAGCTTGATACAGGGGGCGCAAACCAAGTTCTTC.

This clone occurred a few times. This chain joins TRBV6-5 and TRBJ1-1; 10 bases line up with TRBD1. In germline, CDR1 is MNHEY, CDR2 SVGAGI. The J segment lost 4 bases and the V segment lost 4 bases, leaving 3 bases of the junction unmatched. This CDR3 comprises 14 residues. The CDR3 nucleotides are TGTGCCAGCAGTTCGACAGGGGGCTTCACTGAAGCTTTCTTT. Translated, it gives CASSSTGGFTEAFF.

The V gene is TRBV5-1, the J gene TRBJ2-1, with a possible D match to TRBD1 (6 bases). CDR1 and CDR2 (germline): SGHRS, YFSETQ. The CDR3 covers 15 residues. Trimming removed 3 bases at V and 1 base at J, with 11 bases between. CDR3 protein: CASSSQGFSYNEQFF. CDR3 in DNA: TGCGCCAGCAGCTCGCAGGGGTTTTCCTACAATGAGCAGTTCTTC.

The rearrangement uses TRBV7-9 and TRBJ2-6; 7 bases fit TRBD2. V gave up 3 bases and J gave up 0 bases; unmatched junction bases: 11. From germline, CDR1 is SEHNR and CDR2 FQNEAQ (reference sequence). The CDR3 has 19 residues. The CDR3 DNA sequence: TGTGCCAGCAGCTTTTTTGGGGCGGGGGATCGCTCTGGGGCCAACGTCCTGACTTTC. This codes for CASSFFGAGDRSGANVLTF.

The chain uses TRBV10-3 and TRBJ1-1; TRBD1 is a possible D gene (6 bases). CDR1 is ENHRY, CDR2 SYGVKD, per germline. The ends were cut back, 3 bases at V and 5 bases at J, with 13 bases in the middle. The length of the CDR3 is 14 residues. The CDR3 coding sequence is TGTGCCATCAGTGAAATAGGGGGTGGGACTGAAGCTTTCTTT. It specifies CAISEIGGGTEAFF.

This clone was seen only a few times. The rearrangement joins TRBV10-3 to TRBJ2-5; a possible D gene is TRBD2 (6 bases). Looked up from germline, CDR1 is ENHRY and CDR2 is SYGVKD. V lost 4 bases and J lost 2, with 11 bases in between. There are 14 residues in the CDR3. As DNA, the CDR3 is TGTGCCATCAGTGTCCGGGGGACTCAAGAGACCCAGTACTTC. It is translated as CAISVRGTQETQYF.

This sequence joins TRBV6-1 and TRBJ1-1; unclear D gene. Germline CDR1 MNHNS, CDR2 SASEGT. V was cut by 4 bases and J by 6 bases, with 18 bases left in between. This CDR3 is built from 15 residues. The CDR3 nucleotides read TGTGCCAGCAGTGCCGGGATGACCTCCGGGGCTGAAGCTTTCTTT. Translation gives CASSAGMTSGAEAFF.